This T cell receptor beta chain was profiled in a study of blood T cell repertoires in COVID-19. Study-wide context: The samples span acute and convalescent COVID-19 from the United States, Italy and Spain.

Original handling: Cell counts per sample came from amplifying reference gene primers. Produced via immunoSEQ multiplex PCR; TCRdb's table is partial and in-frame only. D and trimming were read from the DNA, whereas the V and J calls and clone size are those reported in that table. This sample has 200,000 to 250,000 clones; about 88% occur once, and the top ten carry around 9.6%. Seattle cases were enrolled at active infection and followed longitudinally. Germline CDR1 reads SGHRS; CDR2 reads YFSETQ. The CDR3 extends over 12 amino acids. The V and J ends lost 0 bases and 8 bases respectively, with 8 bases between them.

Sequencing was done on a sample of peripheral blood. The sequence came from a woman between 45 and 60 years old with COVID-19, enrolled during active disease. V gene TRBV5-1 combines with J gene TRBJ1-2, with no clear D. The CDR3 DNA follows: TGCGCCAGCAGCTTGGGGGAGGAGGGCTACACCTTC. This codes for CASSLGEEGYTF.